Each of the 24 T cell receptor beta chains below was sequenced from the same sample in a study of T cell repertoires in cytomegalovirus infection. TCRdb ran MiXCR on the reads and lists one entry per CDR3 protein. The sample has approximately 990,000 distinct CDR3 sequences, approximately 31% seen once. Antigens of these TCRs are unknown. The sequencing used cultured CD8+ T cells from PBMCs, collected from culture after CMV antigen stimulation. All receptors derive from a human donor in good health (CMV status not recorded). Some clones in this sample may be carry-over from other donors' samples.

This clonotype was counted between two and nine times. The rearrangement joins TRBV7-2 to TRBJ2-2; D call uncertain. V was cut by 5 bases and J by 9 bases, with 16 bases left in between. The CDR3 loop spans 14 amino acids. The germline CDR1 and CDR2 sequences are SGHTA and FQGNSA. CDR3 region: CASSPLQQSWELFF. CDR3 coding DNA: TGTGCCAGCAGCCCCCTTCAACAGAGCTGGGAGCTGTTTTTT.

The chain couples TRBV12-3 or TRBV12-4 to TRBJ2-7, with a possible D match to TRBD1 (6 bases). The CDR3 has 15 residues. With 4 bases removed from V and 1 base from J, the gap between germline ends came to 14 bases. The CDR3 reads CASSSSRGASYEQYF. Written as DNA, the CDR3 is TGTGCCAGCAGTTCCTCCAGGGGCGCTTCCTACGAGCAGTACTTC.

This clonotype has a count of ten or more. One end of the junction varies from germline; a read error may be responsible. The chain carries TRBV7-2 and TRBJ1-1; D gene ambiguous. CDR1 SGHTA and CDR2 FQGNSA come from the germline V gene. The CDR3 contains 10 residues. CDR3: CASRLGEAFF. CDR3 sequence (DNA): TGTGCCAGCAGATTAGGGGAAGCTTTCTTT.

There are a few counts of this clonotype. The chain uses TRBV7-9 and TRBJ2-1, with unresolved D. The CDR3 is made up of 14 amino acids. CDR1 is SEHNR and CDR2 is FQNEAQ in the germline V gene (reference sequence). Trimming left V 1 base short and J 4 bases short, with 8 bases between. The CDR3 DNA is TGTGCCAGCAGCTTAGTGGACGAATACAATGAGCAGTTCTTC. This translates into CASSLVDEYNEQFF.

This clonotype was seen at least ten times. The chain recombines TRBV7-6 with TRBJ2-1; perhaps D is TRBD1 or TRBD2 (5 bases each). The CDR3 is made up of 15 amino acids. The germline V gene encodes CDR1 SGHVS and CDR2 FNYEAQ. V shed 3 bases and J shed 2 bases, with 11 bases lying between them. In DNA form, the CDR3 reads TGTGCCAGCAGCTTCCTAGGGGAGACCTACAATGAGCAGTTCTTC. This gives the protein CASSFLGETYNEQFF. Variable domain in full (rest from reference TRBV7-6 and TRBJ2-1): GAGVSQSPRYKVTKRGQDVALRCDPISGHVSLYWYRQALGQGPEFLTYFNYEAQQDKSGLPNDRFSAERPEGSISTLTIQRTEQRDSAMYRCASSFLGETYNEQFFGPGTRLTVL.

This clonotype occurred many times. This rearrangement joins TRBV7-6 to TRBJ2-1, with D perhaps matching TRBD2 (6 bases). CDR1 is SGHVS and CDR2 is FNYEAQ in the germline V gene. V lost 6 bases and J lost 2, with 14 bases in between. The CDR3 loop spans 15 amino acids. The chain's CDR3 is CASSTRGGTYNEQFF. The DNA of the CDR3 is TGTGCCAGCAGTACCCGGGGAGGTACCTACAATGAGCAGTTCTTC.

J is TRBJ1-5 and V is TRBV23-1; tentative D call: TRBD1 (5 bases). TRBV23-1 carries the ORF label, with uncertain function. The V gene lost 2 bases and the J gene lost 1 base, with 15 bases spanning the gap. This CDR3 region has 17 residues. The CDR3 loop reads CASSQPLDRDSNQPQHF. DNA for the CDR3: TGCGCCAGCAGTCAACCTTTAGACAGAGACAGCAATCAGCCCCAGCATTTT.

The gene calls are TRBV5-1 and TRBJ2-3, with a possible D match to TRBD1 (6 bases). Germline CDR1 SGHRS, CDR2 YFSETQ. CDR3 size: 14 residues. V lost 4 bases and J 2 bases, leaving 11 bases between the germline ends. The CDR3 sequence: CASSPGTNTDTQYF. The CDR3 bases are TGCGCCAGCAGCCCTGGGACAAACACAGATACGCAGTATTTT.

The rearrangement links TRBV27 to TRBJ1-2; 7 bases agree with TRBD1. V shed 5 bases, J shed 6 bases, and the junction held 9 bases outside the gene matches. Germline V gene lookup returns CDR1 MNHEY and CDR2 SMNVEV (reference sequence). The CDR3 consists of 14 residues. The CDR3 protein is CASSPVDRVNGYTF. In DNA, the CDR3 is TGTGCCAGCAGTCCCGTAGACAGGGTGAATGGCTACACCTTC.

J is TRBJ2-7 and V is TRBV7-2; D gene unclear. The CDR3 loop spans 13 amino acids. V was cut by 5 bases and J by 3 bases, with 11 bases left in between. Germline CDR1 reads SGHTA; CDR2 reads FQGNSA. The CDR3 is CASSPGRIYEQYV. In nucleotides, the CDR3 is TGTGCCAGCAGCCCCGGACGCATCTACGAGCAGTACGTC.

This rearrangement joins TRBV14 to TRBJ2-3; D perhaps matches TRBD2 (5 bases). The CDR3 sequence is 15 residues long. Looked up from germline, CDR1 is SGHDN and CDR2 is FVKESK. Trimming cost V 0 bases and J 2 bases, with 9 bases left between them. The DNA of the CDR3 is TGTGCCAGCAGCCAAGAAAGAGGGTTCACAGATACGCAGTATTTT. It yields the protein CASSQERGFTDTQYF.

In its sample, this clonotype was seen many times. The chain combines TRBV12-3 or TRBV12-4 with TRBJ1-2; TRBD1 is a possible D gene (5 bases). This CDR3 is 17 amino acids long. V was pared by 6 bases and J by 3 bases, with 23 bases between. In nucleotides, the CDR3 is TGTGCCAGCAGCCTGGCCGGGGCGTGGATGAAAGACTATGGCTACACCTTC. Its translation: CASSLAGAWMKDYGYTF.

The CDR3 loop is CASSPKWDRVNEQFF. The CDR3 coding sequence is TGTGCCAGCAGCCCTAAATGGGACAGGGTCAATGAGCAGTTCTTC. J is TRBJ2-1 and V is TRBV7-9; TRBD1 agrees at 9 bases. V trimming: 5 bases; J trimming: 6 bases; junction bases outside the gene matches: 8. Germline V gene sequence: CDR1 SEHNR, CDR2 FQNEAQ (reference sequence). CDR3 length: 15 residues.

The chain carries TRBV6-5 and TRBJ1-5; D unresolved. The CDR3 totals 15 residues. V shed 2 bases and J shed 2 bases, with 10 bases lying between them. CDR1 MNHEY and CDR2 SVGAGI come from the germline V gene. DNA of the CDR3: TGTGCCAGCAGTTACAACAGTGGGGGCAATCAGCCCCAGCATTTT. Translating gives CASSYNSGGNQPQHF.

The chain carries TRBV15 and TRBJ1-1; D is unclear. Trimming cost V 7 bases and J 1 base, with 10 bases left between them. The CDR3 contains 13 residues. CDR1 is LNHNV and CDR2 is YYDKDF in the germline V gene (reference sequence). The CDR3 nucleotides read TGTGCCACCAAAGCTGGGAAGAACACTGAAGCTTTCTTT. This sequence encodes CATKAGKNTEAFF. Full variable domain (missing parts from reference TRBV15 and TRBJ1-1): DAMVIQNPRYQVTQFGKPVTLSCSQTLNHNVMYWYQQKSSQAPKLLFHYYDKDFNNEADTPDNFQSRRPNTSFCFLDIRSPGLGDTAMYLCATKAGKNTEAFFGQGTRLTVV.

This chain links TRBV19 with TRBJ1-2; D is unresolved. The CDR3 sequence is 14 residues long. V was pared by 6 bases and J by 2 bases, with 13 bases between. CDR1 is LNHDA, CDR2 SQIVND, per germline (reference sequence). CDR3 sequence (DNA): TGTGCCAGTAGCCCCTCTCTTTCCAACTATGGCTACACCTTC. This sequence encodes CASSPSLSNYGYTF.

The chain has TRBV7-6 and TRBJ1-1; no reliable D call. Trimming removed 5 bases from V and 1 base from J, with 11 bases in between. The germline V gene encodes CDR1 SGHVS and CDR2 FNYEAQ. CDR3 length equals 14 residues. CDR3 sequence (DNA): TGTGCCAGCAGCCCGGCGGCCGAGAACACTGAAGCTTTCTTT. Translating it yields CASSPAAENTEAFF. Using reference TRBV7-6 and TRBJ1-1 for the parts outside the CDR3, the full variable domain is GAGVSQSPRYKVTKRGQDVALRCDPISGHVSLYWYRQALGQGPEFLTYFNYEAQQDKSGLPNDRFSAERPEGSISTLTIQRTEQRDSAMYRCASSPAAENTEAFFGQGTRLTVV.

This clonotype has only one observation. The gene calls are TRBV27 and TRBJ2-7, with D tentatively TRBD1 (6 bases). Trimming removed 7 bases at V and 3 bases at J, with 19 bases between. The CDR3 length is 15 residues. Germline V CDR1 and CDR2: MNHEY, SMNVEV (reference sequence). The CDR3 reads CASKGDTENYYEQYF. DNA for the CDR3: TGTGCCAGCAAAGGGGACACGGAGAACTACTACGAGCAGTACTTC.

Points on this clonotype: One end of the junction fails to match germline, which may point to a read error. CDR3 coding DNA: TGTGTCAGCAGTTTAGATCGGGGCCGAAGGCCTAATGAAAAACTGTTTTTT. This codes for CVSSLDRGRRPNEKLFF. V is TRBV12-3 or TRBV12-4 and J is TRBJ1-4, with TRBD1 as a possible D gene (5 bases). The CDR3 extends over 17 amino acids.

Ten or more counts support this clonotype. V and J are TRBV28 and TRBJ1-1, with a weak D call TRBD1 (5 bases). Germline CDR1 MDHEN, CDR2 SYDVKM. The CDR3 sequence is 14 residues long. V was pared by 5 bases and J by 3 bases, with 13 bases between. CDR3 protein: CASSTSGRDTEAFF. Written as DNA, the CDR3 is TGTGCCAGCAGTACCTCAGGGAGAGACACTGAAGCTTTCTTT.

The chain employs TRBV4-1 and TRBJ1-5; D remains ambiguous. Trimming pared 0 bases from V and 0 bases from J, leaving 15 bases between. CDR3 length equals 18 residues. CDR1 and CDR2 from the germline V gene are MGHRA and YSYEKL. As DNA, the CDR3 is TGCGCCAGCAGCCAAGACCATCCTCTTGGAAATAGCAATCAGCCCCAGCATTTT. Translating gives CASSQDHPLGNSNQPQHF.

The rearrangement joins TRBV11-2 to TRBJ2-5, with D perhaps TRBD2 (5 bases). The CDR3 spans 15 residues. V was cut by 1 base and J by 0 bases, with 9 bases left in between. Germline CDR1 SGHAT, CDR2 FQNNGV. CDR3 amino acids: CASSLAVAYQETQYF. The CDR3 DNA sequence: TGTGCCAGCAGCTTAGCAGTAGCGTACCAAGAGACCCAGTACTTC.

This clonotype was found a few times. DNA of the CDR3: TGTGCCAGCAGCCCAGGGGGAGTTGGTAATTCACCCCTCCACTTT. This gives the protein CASSPGGVGNSPLHF. The chain joins TRBV7-9 to TRBJ1-6; 7 nucleotides match TRBD1. J was trimmed by 6 bases and V by 5 bases; bases with no gene match: 7. In germline, CDR1 is SEHNR, CDR2 FQNEAQ (reference sequence). This CDR3 region has 15 residues.

This clonotype was counted between two and nine times. The chain joins TRBV6-1 to TRBJ2-7, with D perhaps matching TRBD2 (7 bases). Trimming removed 5 bases at V and 5 bases at J, with 16 bases between. The CDR3 runs 14 residues. Looked up from germline, CDR1 is MNHNS and CDR2 is SASEGT. Here the CDR3 reads CASSLLGAGDEQYV. The CDR3 region has the DNA TGTGCCAGCAGTCTGCTGGGGGCGGGGGACGAGCAGTACGTC.